This T cell receptor beta chain was obtained from a study of T cells in Graves' hyperthyroidism and ophthalmopathy. CDR1 and CDR2 (germline): SGHAT, FQNNGV. Trimming removed 2 bases from V and 0 bases from J; junction bases left unmatched: 13. The CDR3 spans 20 residues. The CDR3 regions of TCR beta were amplified from RNA transcripts. First-round RT-PCR of the TCR CDR3 relied on the HTBI primer set. TCRdb itself ran the multiplex PCR reads through MiXCR, one entry per CDR3 protein. Counted here are fewer than 350,000 distinct CDR3 sequences, 12% to 15% occurring once; the ten biggest clones make up 7.9%. This clonotype was counted between two and nine times.

The clonotype comes from a woman between 40 and 55 years old with Graves' hyperthyroidism. Sample: blood. This chain joins TRBV11-2 and TRBJ2-4, with 10 bases lining up with TRBD1. CDR3 region: CASSLLPTGGFVEAKNIQYF. The CDR3 DNA reads as TGTGCCAGCAGCTTATTGCCGACAGGGGGCTTCGTTGAAGCCAAAAACATTCAGTACTTC.